This TCR beta chain came from a study of glioma-infiltrating T cells. For the study at large: Low-grade gliomas were grade II; glioblastomas were grade IV at initial diagnosis.

Concerning this clonotype itself: Its specificity is not known.

The CDR3 has 17 amino acids. Looked up from germline, CDR1 is LGHNA and CDR2 is YSLEER. Unmatched junction bases numbered 10, after V lost 0 bases and J lost 5 bases. Broader study findings: Gliomas, especially low-grade, showed above-expected tissue-blood divergence; non-neoplastic patients showed below. CDR3 overlap between tissue and blood was very small. Signature shared blood CDR3 motifs were enriched in low-divergence and depleted in high-divergence patients.

TCR alpha and beta CDR3 regions were amplified from RNA using iRepertoire nested multiplex PCR. TCRdb ran MiXCR on the multiplex PCR reads and lists one entry per CDR3 protein. Seen here are more than 350,000 distinct CDR3 sequences, less than 50% observed once, and the top ten hold approximately 12%. The TCR comes from a human donor with low-grade glioma or glioblastoma, undergoing nonglioma brain surgery, or in good health (not recorded which). The rearrangement uses TRBV4-3 and TRBJ1-2, with TRBD1 identical over 9 bases. Sequencing input: glioma tissue, nonneoplastic brain tissue, or PBMCs (not recorded which). CDR3 bases: TGCGCCAGCAGCCAAGATCGGTGGGGGACAGGGTTTTATGGCTACACCTTC. It yields the protein CASSQDRWGTGFYGYTF.